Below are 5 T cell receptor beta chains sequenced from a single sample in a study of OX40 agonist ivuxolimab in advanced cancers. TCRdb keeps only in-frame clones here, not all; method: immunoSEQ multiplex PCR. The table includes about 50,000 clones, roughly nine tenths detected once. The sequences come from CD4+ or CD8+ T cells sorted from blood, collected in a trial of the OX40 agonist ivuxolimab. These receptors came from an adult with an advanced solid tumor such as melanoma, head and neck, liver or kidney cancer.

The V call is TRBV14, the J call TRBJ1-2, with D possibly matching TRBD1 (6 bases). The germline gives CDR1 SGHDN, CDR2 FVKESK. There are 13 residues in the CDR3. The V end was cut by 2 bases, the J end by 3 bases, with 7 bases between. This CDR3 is CASSQQGYYGYTF. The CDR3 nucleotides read TGTGCCAGCAGCCAACAGGGGTACTATGGCTACACCTTC.

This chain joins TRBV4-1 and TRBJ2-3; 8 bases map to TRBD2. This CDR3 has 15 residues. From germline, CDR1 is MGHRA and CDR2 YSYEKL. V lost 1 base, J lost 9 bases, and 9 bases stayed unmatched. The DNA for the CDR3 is TGCGCCAGCAGCCAAGTTCGGGGGGGCACAGGAACGCAGTATTTT. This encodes CASSQVRGGTGTQYF.

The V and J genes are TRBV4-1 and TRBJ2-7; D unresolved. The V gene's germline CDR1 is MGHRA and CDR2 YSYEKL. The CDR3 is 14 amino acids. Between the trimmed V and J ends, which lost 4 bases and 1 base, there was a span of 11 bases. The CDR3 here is CASSRVGRSYEQYF. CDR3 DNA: TGCGCCAGCAGCCGCGTAGGACGGTCCTACGAGCAGTACTTC.

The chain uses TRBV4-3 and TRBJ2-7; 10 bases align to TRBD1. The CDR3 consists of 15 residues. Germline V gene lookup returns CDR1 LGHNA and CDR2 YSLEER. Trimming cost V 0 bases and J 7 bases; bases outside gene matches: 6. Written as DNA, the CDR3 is TGCGCCAGCAGCCAAGATAGGGACAGGGGCCTGGAGCAGTACTTC. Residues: CASSQDRDRGLEQYF.

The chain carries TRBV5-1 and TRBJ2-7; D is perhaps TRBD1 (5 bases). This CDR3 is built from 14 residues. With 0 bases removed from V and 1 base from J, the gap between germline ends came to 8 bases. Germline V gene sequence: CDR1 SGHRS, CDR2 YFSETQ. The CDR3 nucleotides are TGCGCCAGCAGCTTGGGGCAGGGATCCTACGAGCAGTACTTC. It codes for CASSLGQGSYEQYF.